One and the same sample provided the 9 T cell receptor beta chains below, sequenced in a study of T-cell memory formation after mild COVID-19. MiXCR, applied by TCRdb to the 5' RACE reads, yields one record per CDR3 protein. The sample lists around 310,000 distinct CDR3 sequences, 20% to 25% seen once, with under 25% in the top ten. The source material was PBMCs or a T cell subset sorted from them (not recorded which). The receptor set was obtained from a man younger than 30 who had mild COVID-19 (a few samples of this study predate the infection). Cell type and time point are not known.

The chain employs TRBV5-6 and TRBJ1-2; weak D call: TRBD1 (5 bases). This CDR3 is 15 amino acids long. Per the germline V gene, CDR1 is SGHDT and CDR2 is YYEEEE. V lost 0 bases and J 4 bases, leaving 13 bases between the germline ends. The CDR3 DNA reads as TGTGCCAGCAGCTTGGGGCAGGGACGGATCTATGGCTACACCTTC. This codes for CASSLGQGRIYGYTF.

Here the CDR3 reads CASSLELAGHSYEQYF. CDR3 in DNA: TGCGCCAGCAGCTTGGAACTAGCGGGACATTCCTACGAGCAGTACTTC. The V and J genes are TRBV5-1 and TRBJ2-7; TRBD2 aligns across 10 bases. CDR1 SGHRS and CDR2 YFSETQ come from the germline V gene. The ends lost 0 bases at V and 1 base at J; junction bases unmatched: 4. CDR3 length equals 16 residues.

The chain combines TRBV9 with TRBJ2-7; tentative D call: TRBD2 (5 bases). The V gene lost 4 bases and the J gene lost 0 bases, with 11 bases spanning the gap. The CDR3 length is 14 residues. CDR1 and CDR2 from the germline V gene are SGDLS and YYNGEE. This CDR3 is CASSLGSDSYEQYF. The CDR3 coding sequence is TGTGCCAGCAGCTTAGGGAGCGACTCCTACGAGCAGTACTTC.

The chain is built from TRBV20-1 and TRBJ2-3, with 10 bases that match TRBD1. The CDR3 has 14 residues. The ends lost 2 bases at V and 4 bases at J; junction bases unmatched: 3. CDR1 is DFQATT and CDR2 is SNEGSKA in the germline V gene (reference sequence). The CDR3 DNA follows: TGCAGTGCTAGAAGGGACAGGGGACCAGATACGCAGTATTTT. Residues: CSARRDRGPDTQYF.

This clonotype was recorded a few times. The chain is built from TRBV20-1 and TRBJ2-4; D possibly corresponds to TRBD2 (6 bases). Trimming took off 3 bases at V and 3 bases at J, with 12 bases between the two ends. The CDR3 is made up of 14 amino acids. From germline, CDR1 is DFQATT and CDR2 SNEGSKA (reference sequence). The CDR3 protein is CSAREGLVKNIQYF. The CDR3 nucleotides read TGCAGTGCTAGGGAGGGGTTGGTCAAAAACATTCAGTACTTC.

CDR3 sequence: CASSLRRGSSGYTF. The CDR3 nucleotides are TGCGCCAGCAGCTTGCGACGGGGGAGCTCTGGCTACACCTTC. This sequence joins TRBV5-1 and TRBJ1-2; D might be TRBD1 (5 bases). Germline V gene sequence: CDR1 SGHRS, CDR2 YFSETQ. The CDR3 runs 14 residues. V lost 1 base, J lost 7 bases, and 14 bases lay in between.

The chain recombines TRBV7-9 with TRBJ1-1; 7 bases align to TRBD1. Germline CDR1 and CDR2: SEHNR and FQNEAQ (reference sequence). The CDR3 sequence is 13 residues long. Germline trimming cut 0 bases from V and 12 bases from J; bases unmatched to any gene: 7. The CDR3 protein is CASSLAGTADTFF. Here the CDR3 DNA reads TGTGCCAGCAGCTTAGCTGGGACAGCTGATACTTTCTTT.

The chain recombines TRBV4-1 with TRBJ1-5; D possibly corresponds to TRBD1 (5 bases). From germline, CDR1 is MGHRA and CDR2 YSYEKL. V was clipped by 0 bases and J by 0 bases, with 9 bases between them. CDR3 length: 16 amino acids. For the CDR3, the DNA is TGCGCCAGCAGCCAAGAGGGGCACCGTAGCAATCAGCCCCAGCATTTT. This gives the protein CASSQEGHRSNQPQHF.

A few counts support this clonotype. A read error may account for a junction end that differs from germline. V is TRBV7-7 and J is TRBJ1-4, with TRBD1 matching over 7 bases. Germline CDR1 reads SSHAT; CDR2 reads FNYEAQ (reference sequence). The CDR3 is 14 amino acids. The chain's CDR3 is CASSPQGGNEKLFF. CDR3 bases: TGTGCTAGCAGCCCCCAGGGGGGTAATGAAAAACTGTTTTTT.